This T cell receptor (beta chain) was sequenced in a study of CD8 T cells in ankylosing spondylitis. This clonotype was recorded many times. V was shortened by 6 bases and J by 2 bases, with 13 bases between the two germline ends. Germline CDR1 SGHRS, CDR2 YFSETQ. The CDR3 has 14 amino acids. TCRdb re-called the 5' RACE reads with MiXCR, one entry per CDR3 protein. This sample has about 140,000 distinct CDR3 sequences, with approximately 8.4% found just once. Specimen: synovial fluid, either unsorted or a sorted T cell fraction (not recorded which). This clonotype was sampled from a male donor with ankylosing spondylitis. The rearrangement joins TRBV5-1 to TRBJ2-3, with no clear D. The chain's CDR3 is CASTRGSFTDTQYF. The CDR3 bases are TGCGCCAGCACGCGAGGCAGCTTCACAGATACGCAGTATTTT.